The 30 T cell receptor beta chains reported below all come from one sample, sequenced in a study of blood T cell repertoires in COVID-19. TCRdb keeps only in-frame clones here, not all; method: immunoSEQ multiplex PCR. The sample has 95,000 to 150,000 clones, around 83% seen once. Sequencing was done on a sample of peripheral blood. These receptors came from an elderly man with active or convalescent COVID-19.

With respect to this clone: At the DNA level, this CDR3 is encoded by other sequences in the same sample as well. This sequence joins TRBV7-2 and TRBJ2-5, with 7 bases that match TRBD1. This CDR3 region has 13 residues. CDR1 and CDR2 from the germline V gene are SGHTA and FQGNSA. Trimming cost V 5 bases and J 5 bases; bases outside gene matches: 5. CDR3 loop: CASSRDREETQYF. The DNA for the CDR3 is TGTGCCAGCAGCCGCGACAGGGAGGAGACCCAGTACTTC.

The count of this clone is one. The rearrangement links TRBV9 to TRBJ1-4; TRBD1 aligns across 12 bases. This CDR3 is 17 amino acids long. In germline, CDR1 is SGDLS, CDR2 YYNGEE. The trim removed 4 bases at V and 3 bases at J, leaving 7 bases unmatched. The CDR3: CASSTGTGGRSNEKLFF. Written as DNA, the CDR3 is TGTGCCAGCAGCACGGGGACAGGGGGCAGGTCTAATGAAAAACTGTTTTTT.

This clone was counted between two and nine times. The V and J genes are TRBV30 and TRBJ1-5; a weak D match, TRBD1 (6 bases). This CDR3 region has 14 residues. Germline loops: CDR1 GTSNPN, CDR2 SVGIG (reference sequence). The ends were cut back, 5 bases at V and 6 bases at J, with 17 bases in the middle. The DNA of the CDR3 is TGTGCCTGGGACTACAGGGAAAGCGGTCAGCCCCAGCATTTT. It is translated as CAWDYRESGQPQHF.

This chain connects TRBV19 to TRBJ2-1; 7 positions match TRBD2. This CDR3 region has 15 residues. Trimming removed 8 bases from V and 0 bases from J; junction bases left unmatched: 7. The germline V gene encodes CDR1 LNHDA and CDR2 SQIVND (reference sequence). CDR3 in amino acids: CASGERDRSYNEQFF. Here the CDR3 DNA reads TGTGCCAGTGGGGAGCGGGACCGCTCCTACAATGAGCAGTTCTTC.

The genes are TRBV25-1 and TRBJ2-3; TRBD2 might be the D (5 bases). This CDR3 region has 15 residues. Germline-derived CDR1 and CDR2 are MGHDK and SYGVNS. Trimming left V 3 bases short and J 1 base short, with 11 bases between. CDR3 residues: CASSDTRVGTDTQYF. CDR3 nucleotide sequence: TGTGCCAGCAGTGATACGCGGGTGGGCACAGATACGCAGTATTTT.

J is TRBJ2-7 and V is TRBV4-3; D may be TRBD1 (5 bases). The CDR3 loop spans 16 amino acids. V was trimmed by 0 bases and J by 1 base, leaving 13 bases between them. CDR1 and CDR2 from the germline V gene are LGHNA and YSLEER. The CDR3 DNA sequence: TGCGCCAGCAGCCAAGAGAGCCAGGGCCTTTCCTACGAGCAGTACTTC. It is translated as CASSQESQGLSYEQYF.

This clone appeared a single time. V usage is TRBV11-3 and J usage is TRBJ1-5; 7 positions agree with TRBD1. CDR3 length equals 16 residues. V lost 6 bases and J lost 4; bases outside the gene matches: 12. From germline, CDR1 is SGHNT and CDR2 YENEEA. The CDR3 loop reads CASRKGAPGPNQPQHF. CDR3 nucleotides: TGTGCCAGCAGAAAGGGGGCTCCCGGACCTAATCAGCCCCAGCATTTT.

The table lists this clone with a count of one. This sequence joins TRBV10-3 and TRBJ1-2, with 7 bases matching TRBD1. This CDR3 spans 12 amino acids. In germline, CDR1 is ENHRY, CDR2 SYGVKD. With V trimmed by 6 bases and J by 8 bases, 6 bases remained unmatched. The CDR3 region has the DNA TGTGCCATCAGGGGACAGTCGCTAGGCTACACCTTC. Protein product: CAIRGQSLGYTF.

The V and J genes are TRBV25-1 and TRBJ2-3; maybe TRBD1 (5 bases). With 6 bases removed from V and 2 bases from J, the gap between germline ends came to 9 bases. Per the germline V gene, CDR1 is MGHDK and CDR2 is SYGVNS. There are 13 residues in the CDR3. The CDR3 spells CASRDSYTDTQYF. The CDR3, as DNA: TGTGCCAGCAGAGACAGCTACACAGATACGCAGTATTTT. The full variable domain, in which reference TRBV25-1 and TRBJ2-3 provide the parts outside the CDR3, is EADIYQTPRYLVIGTGKKITLECSQTMGHDKMYWYQQDPGMELHLIHYSYGVNSTEKGDLSSESTVSRIRTEHFPLTLESARPSHTSQYLCASRDSYTDTQYFGPGTRLTVL.

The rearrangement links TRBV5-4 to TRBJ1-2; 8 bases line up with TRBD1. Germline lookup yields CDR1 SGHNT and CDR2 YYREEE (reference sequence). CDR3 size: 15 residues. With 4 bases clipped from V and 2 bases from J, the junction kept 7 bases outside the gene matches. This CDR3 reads CASSLRDRLNYGYTF. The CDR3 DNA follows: TGTGCCAGCAGCCTCCGGGACAGGCTCAACTATGGCTACACCTTC.

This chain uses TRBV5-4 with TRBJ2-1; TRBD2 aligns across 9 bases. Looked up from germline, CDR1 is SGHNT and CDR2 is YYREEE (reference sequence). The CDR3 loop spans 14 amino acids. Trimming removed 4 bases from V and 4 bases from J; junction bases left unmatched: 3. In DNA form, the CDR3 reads TGTGCCAGCAGCGCTAGCGGGGTATACAATGAGCAGTTCTTC. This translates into CASSASGVYNEQFF.

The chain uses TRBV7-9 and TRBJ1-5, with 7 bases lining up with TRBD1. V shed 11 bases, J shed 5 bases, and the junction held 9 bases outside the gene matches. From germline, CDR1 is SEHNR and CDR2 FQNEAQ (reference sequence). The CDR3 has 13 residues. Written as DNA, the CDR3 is TGTGCCTCTCATGACAGGGCCGATCAGCCCCAGCATTTT. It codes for CASHDRADQPQHF. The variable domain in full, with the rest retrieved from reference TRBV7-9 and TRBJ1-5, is DTGVSQNPRHKITKRGQNVTFRCDPISEHNRLYWYRQTLGQGPEFLTYFQNEAQLEKSRLLSDRFSAERPKGSFSTLEIQRTEQGDSAMYLCASHDRADQPQHFGDGTRLSIL.

Here the CDR3 DNA reads TGTGCCAGCAGCCCCCGACAGGGAAGGATGAACACTGAAGCTTTCTTT. Translated: CASSPRQGRMNTEAFF. The chain employs TRBV2 and TRBJ1-1; 7 positions match TRBD1. With 6 bases clipped from V and 0 bases from J, the junction kept 10 bases outside the gene matches. Germline CDR1 SNHLY, CDR2 FYNNEI. The CDR3 contains 16 residues.

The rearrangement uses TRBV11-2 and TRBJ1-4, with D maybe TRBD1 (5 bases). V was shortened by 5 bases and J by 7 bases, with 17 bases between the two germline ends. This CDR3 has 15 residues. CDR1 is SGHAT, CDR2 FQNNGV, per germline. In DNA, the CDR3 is TGTGCCAGCAGCCCCCCGGGACTGATACCTGAAAAACTGTTTTTT. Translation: CASSPPGLIPEKLFF.

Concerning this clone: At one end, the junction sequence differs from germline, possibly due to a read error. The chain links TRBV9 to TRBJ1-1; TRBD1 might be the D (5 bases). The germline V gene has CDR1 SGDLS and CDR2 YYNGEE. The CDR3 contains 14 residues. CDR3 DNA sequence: TGTGCCAGCAGCGTAGCTACGGGGGGTCCTGAGGCTTTCTTT. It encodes CASSVATGGPEAFF. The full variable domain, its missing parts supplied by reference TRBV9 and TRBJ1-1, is DSGVTQTPKHLITATGQRVTLRCSPRSGDLSVYWYQQSLDQGLQFLIQYYNGEERAKGNILERFSAQQFPDLHSELNLSSLELGDSALYFCASSVATGGPEAFFGQGTRLTVV.

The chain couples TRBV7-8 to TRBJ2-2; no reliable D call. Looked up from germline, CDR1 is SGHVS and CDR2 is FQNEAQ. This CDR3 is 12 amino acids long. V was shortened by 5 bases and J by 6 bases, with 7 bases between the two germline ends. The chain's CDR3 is CASSGTPGELFF. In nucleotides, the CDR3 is TGTGCCAGCAGCGGTACACCCGGGGAGCTGTTTTTT. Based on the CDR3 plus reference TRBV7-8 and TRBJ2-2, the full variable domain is GAGVSQSPRYKVAKRGQDVALRCDPISGHVSLFWYQQALGQGPEFLTYFQNEAQLDKSGLPSDRFFAERPEGSVSTLKIQRTQQEDSAVYLCASSGTPGELFFGEGSRLTVL.

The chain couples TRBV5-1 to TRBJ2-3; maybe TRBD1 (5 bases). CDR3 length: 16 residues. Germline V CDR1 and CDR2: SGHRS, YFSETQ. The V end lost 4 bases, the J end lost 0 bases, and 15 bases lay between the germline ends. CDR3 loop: CASSPLGRSSTDTQYF. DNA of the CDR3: TGCGCCAGCAGCCCATTGGGGCGGTCTAGCACAGATACGCAGTATTTT.

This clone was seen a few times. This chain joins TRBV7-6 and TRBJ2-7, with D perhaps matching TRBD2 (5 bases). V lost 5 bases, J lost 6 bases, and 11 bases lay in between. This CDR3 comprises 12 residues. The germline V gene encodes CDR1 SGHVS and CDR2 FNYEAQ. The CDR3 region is CASSGRPTEQYF. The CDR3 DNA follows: TGTGCCAGCAGCGGGAGACCAACCGAGCAGTACTTC.

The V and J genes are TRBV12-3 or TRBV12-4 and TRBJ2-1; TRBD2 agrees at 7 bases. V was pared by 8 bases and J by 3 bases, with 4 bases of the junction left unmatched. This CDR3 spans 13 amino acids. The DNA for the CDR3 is TGTGCCAGCGGGGGGGGTCACTACAATGAGCAGTTCTTC. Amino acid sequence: CASGGGHYNEQFF.

The CDR3 protein is CASSEAGQIGNGYTF. Written as DNA, the CDR3 is TGTGCCAGCAGTGAAGCTGGACAGATCGGGAATGGCTACACCTTC. This chain uses TRBV2 with TRBJ1-2; TRBD1 is a possible D gene (6 bases). Germline values: CDR1 SNHLY, CDR2 FYNNEI. The CDR3 covers 15 residues. Trimming stripped 0 bases from V and 6 bases from J, with 14 bases between.

CDR3 sequence: CASSHWDSPTNEKLFF. CDR3 DNA: TGTGCCAGCAGTCATTGGGACAGTCCAACTAATGAAAAACTGTTTTTT. The rearrangement links TRBV6-6 to TRBJ1-4; 7 bases fit TRBD1. With 5 bases clipped from V and 0 bases from J, the junction kept 6 bases outside the gene matches. The CDR3 is 16 amino acids. CDR1 and CDR2 from the germline V gene are MNHNY and SVGAGI (reference sequence).

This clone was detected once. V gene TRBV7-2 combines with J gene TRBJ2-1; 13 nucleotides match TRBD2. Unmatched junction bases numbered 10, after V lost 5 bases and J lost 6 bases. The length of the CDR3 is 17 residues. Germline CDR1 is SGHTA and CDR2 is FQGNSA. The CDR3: CASSAISGLAGSNEQFF. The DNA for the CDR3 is TGTGCCAGCAGCGCAATTTCGGGACTAGCGGGGAGCAATGAGCAGTTCTTC.

CDR3 in amino acids: CASSPGGGGYNEQFF. Written as DNA, the CDR3 is TGTGCCAGCAGCCCCGGGGGAGGGGGATACAATGAGCAGTTCTTC. The rearrangement uses TRBV6-4 and TRBJ2-1, with a tentative D call TRBD2 (7 bases). Germline V gene lookup returns CDR1 MRHNA and CDR2 SNTAGT. The V gene lost 6 bases and the J gene lost 4 bases, with 16 bases spanning the gap. CDR3 size: 15 residues.

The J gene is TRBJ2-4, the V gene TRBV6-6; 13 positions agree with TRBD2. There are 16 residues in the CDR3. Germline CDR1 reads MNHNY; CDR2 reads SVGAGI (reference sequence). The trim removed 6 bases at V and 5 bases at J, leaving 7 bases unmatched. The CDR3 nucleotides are TGTGCCAGCAGCCCCGGACTAGCGGGGGTGGAAAACATTCAGTACTTC. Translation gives CASSPGLAGVENIQYF.

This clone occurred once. The CDR3 spells CASSRSGGEETQYF. Written as DNA, the CDR3 is TGCGCCAGCAGCCGAAGCGGGGGGGAAGAGACCCAGTACTTC. The rearrangement links TRBV5-1 to TRBJ2-5, with 10 nucleotides matching TRBD2. The germline V gene encodes CDR1 SGHRS and CDR2 YFSETQ. Trimming cost V 4 bases and J 3 bases; bases outside gene matches: 3. The CDR3 runs to 14 residues.

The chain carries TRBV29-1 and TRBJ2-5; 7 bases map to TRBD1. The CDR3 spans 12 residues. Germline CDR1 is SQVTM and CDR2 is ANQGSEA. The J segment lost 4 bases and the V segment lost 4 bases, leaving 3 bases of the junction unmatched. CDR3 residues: CSVVAGGETQYF. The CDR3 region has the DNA TGCAGCGTTGTGGCAGGGGGAGAGACCCAGTACTTC.

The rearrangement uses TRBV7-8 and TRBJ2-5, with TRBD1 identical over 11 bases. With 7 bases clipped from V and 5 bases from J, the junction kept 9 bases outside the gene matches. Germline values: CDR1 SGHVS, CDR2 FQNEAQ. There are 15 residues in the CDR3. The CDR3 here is CASTWGQGGRETQYF. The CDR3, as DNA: TGTGCCAGCACTTGGGGACAGGGGGGTAGGGAGACCCAGTACTTC.

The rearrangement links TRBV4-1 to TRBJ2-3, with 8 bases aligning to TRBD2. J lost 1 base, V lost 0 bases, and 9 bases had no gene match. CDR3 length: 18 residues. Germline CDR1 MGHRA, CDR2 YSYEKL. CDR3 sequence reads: CASSQDPRFSGGTDTQYF. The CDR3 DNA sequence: TGCGCCAGCAGCCAAGATCCCCGATTTAGCGGGGGCACAGATACGCAGTATTTT.

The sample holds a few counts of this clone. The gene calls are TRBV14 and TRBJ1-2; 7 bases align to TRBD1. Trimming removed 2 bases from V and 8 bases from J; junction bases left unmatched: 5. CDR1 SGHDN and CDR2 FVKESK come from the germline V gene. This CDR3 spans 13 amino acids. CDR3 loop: CASSQQQGNGYTF. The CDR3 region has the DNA TGTGCCAGCAGCCAACAACAGGGGAACGGCTACACCTTC.

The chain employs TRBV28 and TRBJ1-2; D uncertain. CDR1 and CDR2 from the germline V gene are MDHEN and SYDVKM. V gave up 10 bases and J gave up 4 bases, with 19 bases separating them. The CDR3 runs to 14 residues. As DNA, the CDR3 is TGTGCCATTTCCACATCGGCAGGCTCCTATGGCTACACCTTC. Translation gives CAISTSAGSYGYTF.